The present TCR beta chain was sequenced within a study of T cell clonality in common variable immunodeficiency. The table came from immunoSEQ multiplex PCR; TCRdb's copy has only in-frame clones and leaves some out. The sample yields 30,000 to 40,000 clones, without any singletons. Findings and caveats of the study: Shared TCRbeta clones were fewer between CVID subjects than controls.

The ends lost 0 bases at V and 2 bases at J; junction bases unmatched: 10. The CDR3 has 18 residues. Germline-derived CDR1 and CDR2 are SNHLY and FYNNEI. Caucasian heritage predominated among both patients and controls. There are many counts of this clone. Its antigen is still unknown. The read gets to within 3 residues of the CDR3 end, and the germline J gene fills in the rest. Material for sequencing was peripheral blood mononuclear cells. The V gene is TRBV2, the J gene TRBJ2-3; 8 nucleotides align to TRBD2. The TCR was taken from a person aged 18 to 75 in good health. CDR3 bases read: TGTGCCAGCAGTGAAGCGGGCGGGAGGCTTTACTACACAGATACG. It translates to CASSEAGGRLYYTDT. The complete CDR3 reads CASSEAGGRLYYTDTQYF. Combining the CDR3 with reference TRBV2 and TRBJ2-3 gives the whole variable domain EPEVTQTPSHQVTQMGQEVILRCVPISNHLYFYWYRQILGQKVEFLVSFYNNEISEKSEIFDDQFSVERPDGSNFTLKIRSTKLEDSAMYFCASSEAGGRLYYTDTQYFGPGTRLTVL.